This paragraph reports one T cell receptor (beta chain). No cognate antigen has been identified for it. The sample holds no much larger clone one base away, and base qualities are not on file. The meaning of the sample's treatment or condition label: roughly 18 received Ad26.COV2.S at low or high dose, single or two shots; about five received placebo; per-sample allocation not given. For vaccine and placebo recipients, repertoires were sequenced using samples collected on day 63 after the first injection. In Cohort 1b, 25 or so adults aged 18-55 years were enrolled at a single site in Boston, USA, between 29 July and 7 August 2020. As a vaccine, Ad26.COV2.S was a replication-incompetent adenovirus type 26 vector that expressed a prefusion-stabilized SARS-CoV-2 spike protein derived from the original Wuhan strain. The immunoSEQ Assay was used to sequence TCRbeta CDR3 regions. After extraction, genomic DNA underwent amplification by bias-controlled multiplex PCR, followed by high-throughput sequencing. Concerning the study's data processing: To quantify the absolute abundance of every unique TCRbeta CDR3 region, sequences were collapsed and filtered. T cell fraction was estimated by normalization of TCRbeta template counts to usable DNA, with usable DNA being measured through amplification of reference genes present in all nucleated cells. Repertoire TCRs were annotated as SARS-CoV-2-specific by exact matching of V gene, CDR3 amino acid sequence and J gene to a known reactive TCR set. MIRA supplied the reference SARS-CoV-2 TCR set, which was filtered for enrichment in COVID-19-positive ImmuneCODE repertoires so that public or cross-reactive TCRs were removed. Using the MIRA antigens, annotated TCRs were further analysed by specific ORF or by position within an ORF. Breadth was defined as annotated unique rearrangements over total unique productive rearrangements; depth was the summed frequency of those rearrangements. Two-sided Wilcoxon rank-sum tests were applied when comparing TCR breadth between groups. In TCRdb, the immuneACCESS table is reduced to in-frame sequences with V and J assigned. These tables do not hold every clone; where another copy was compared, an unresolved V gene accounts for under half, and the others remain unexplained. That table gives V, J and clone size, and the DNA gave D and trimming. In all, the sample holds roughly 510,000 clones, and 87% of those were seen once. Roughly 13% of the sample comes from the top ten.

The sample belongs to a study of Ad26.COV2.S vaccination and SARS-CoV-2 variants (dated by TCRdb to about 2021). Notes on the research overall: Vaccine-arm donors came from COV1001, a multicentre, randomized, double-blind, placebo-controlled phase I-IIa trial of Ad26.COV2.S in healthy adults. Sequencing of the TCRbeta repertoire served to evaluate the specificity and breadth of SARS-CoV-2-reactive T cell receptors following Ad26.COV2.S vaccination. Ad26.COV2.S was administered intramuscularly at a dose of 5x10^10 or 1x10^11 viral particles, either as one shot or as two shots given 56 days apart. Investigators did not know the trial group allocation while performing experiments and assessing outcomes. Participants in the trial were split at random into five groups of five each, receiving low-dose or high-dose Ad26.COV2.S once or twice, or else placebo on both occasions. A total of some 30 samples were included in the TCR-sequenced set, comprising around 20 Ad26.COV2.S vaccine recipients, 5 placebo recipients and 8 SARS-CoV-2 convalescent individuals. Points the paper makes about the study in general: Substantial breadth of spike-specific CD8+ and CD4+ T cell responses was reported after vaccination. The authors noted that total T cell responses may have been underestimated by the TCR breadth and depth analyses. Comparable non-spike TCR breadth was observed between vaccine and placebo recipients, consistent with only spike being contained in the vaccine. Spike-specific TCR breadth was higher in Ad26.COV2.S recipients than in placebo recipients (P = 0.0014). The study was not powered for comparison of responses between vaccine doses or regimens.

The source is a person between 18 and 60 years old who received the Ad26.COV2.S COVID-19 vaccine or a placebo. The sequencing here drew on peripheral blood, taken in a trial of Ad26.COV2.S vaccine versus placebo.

The DNA sequence reads TGTGCCAGCTCACCACCGCCGGGTTGGGCCCAGGTGGGCACTGAAGCTTTCTTT. Translated, this gives CASSPPPGWAQVGTEAFF. The sequence is built from TRBV18 and TRBJ1-1; the D gene remains uncertain. The germline V gene provides CDR1 KGHSH and CDR2 LQKENI. The CDR3 has 18 amino acids, counting the end cysteine and phenylalanine. The retained sequence is limited to the CDR3, 54 bases, with the frame set at the first base. V is pared back by 0 bases and J by 4 bases, with 21 bases lying between the germline termini.